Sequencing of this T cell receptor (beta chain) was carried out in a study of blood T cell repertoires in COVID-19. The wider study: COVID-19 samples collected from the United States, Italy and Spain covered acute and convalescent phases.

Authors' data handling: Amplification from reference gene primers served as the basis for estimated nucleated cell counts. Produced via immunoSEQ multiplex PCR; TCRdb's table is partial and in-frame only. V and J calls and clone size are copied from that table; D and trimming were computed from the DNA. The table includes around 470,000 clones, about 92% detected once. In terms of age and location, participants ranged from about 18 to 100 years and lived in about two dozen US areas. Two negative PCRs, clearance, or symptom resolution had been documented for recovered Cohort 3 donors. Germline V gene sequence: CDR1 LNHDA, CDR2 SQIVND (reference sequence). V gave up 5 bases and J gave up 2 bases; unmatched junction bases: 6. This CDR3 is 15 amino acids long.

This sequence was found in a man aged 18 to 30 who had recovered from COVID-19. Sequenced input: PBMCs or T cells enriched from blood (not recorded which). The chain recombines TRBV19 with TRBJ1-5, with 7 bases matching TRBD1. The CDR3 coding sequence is TGTGCCAGTAGTTCAACAGGGGTCGGCAATCAGCCCCAGCATTTT. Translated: CASSSTGVGNQPQHF.